Listed below are T cell receptor beta chains from one sample, sequenced in a study of T-cell reconstitution after alpha-beta-depleted transplantation in children. TCRdb fed the PCR reads into MiXCR, producing one record per CDR3 protein. The sample shows 200,000 to 250,000 distinct CDR3 sequences, about 8.4% of them seen only once. The sample consisted of PBMCs, mostly from graft donor cells, taken 360 days after TCRalphabeta/CD19-depleted stem cell transplant. The source of these receptors is a male patient aged 2 to 10 who had a stem cell transplant for acute myeloid leukemia, so the T cells may come from the graft donor. The CDR3 runs from the conserved cysteine through the conserved F or W. D genes are given only for firm matches. Not all rows give a size; the values are once, few, many and, for expanded clones, a class.

d_gene,abundance,j_gene,v_gene,CDR3nt,CDR3aa
NA,many,TRBJ1-6,TRBV5-1,TGCGCCAGCGGAAGCTCCTATAATTCACCCCTCCACTTT,CASGSSYNSPLHF
NA,few,TRBJ2-3,TRBV4-1,TGCGCCAGCAGCCAAGCGCCCGCTAGCACAGATACGCAGTATTTT,CASSQAPASTDTQYF
NA,NA,TRBJ1-1,TRBV20-1,TGCAGTGCTTACAGTCCCATGAACACTGAAGCTTTCTTT,CSAYSPMNTEAFF
NA,few,TRBJ2-1,TRBV7-3,TGTGCCAGCAGCTTAACACAGCTCAGGGAGCAGTTCTTC,CASSLTQLREQFF
TRBD1,many,TRBJ1-6,TRBV5-1,TGCGCCAGCAGCTTGGCCCCACAGGGGATGGAGATCCTTTTGAGCTCCTATAATTCACCCCTCCACTTT,CASSLAPQGMEILLSSYNSPLHF
NA,few,TRBJ2-2,TRBV5-5,TGTGCCAGCAGCTTGTTTGCGCCCGGGGAGCTGTTTTTT,CASSLFAPGELFF
TRBD2,few,TRBJ2-5,TRBV20-1,TGCAGTGCTCTCACCGGGACTAGCGGGGAGACCCAGTACTTC,CSALTGTSGETQYF
TRBD2,NA,TRBJ2-1,TRBV5-1,TGCGCCAGCAGCTTGGCCCACGGGCCTAGCGGGAGGGGGAACAATGAGCAGTTCTTC,CASSLAHGPSGRGNNEQFF
NA,few,TRBJ1-2,TRBV4-1,TGCGCCAGCCAGAGCGGGACCTCTTACAACTATCGCTACACCTTC,CASQSGTSYNYRYTF
NA,NA,TRBJ2-7,TRBV4-1,TGCGCCAGCAGCCGGACTATACTTGGAGGAATCTACGAGCAGTACTTC,CASSRTILGGIYEQYF
NA,many,TRBJ2-1,TRBV7-2,TGTGCCAGCAGCTTTGGGACCCCGTACAATGAGCAGTTCTTC,CASSFGTPYNEQFF
NA,many,TRBJ2-2,TRBV6-1,TGTGCCAGCACCGGGACATGGGCCGGGGAGCTGTTTTTT,CASTGTWAGELFF
NA,few,TRBJ2-2,TRBV20-1,TGCAGTGCGCGGGGCATACGCGATGACACCGGGGAGCTGTTTTTT,CSARGIRDDTGELFF
NA,NA,TRBJ1-4,TRBV7-2,TGTGCCAGCAGCTTAGGGATCGGACTCGGTGAAAAACTGTTTTTT,CASSLGIGLGEKLFF
NA,NA,TRBJ1-1,TRBV5-1,TGCGCCAGCAGCTTCACGGCACCGAACACTGAAGCTTTCTTT,CASSFTAPNTEAFF
NA,NA,TRBJ1-1,TRBV4-1,TGCGCCAGCAGCCGGGCGCCTGCCTCGAACACTGAAGCTTTCTTT,CASSRAPASNTEAFF
NA,few,TRBJ2-1,TRBV12-3/TRBV12-4,TGTGCCAGCAGTTTAGGGTCTAGCCGAAGAAATGAGCAGTTCTTC,CASSLGSSRRNEQFF
NA,many,TRBJ1-1,TRBV7-2,TGTGCCAGCAGCTCCCAAACCGGGAACACTGAAGCTTTCTTT,CASSSQTGNTEAFF
TRBD2,NA,TRBJ2-5,TRBV20-1,TGCAGTGCCAACGCGAGAGGGAGGGCCCAAGAGACCCAGTACTTC,CSANARGRAQETQYF
NA,few,TRBJ2-3,TRBV20-1,TGCAGTGCTCCCTCGACAGGAACTGGGACAGATACGCAGTATTTT,CSAPSTGTGTDTQYF
TRBD1,NA,TRBJ2-1,TRBV15,TGTGCCACCAGCAGAGAGGGACAGGGGGGTAATGAGCAGTTCTTC,CATSREGQGGNEQFF
NA,few,TRBJ2-1,TRBV27,TGTGCCAGCATGGCAGGGGAGTACAATGAGCAGTTCTTC,CASMAGEYNEQFF
TRBD1,many,TRBJ2-2,TRBV12-3/TRBV12-4,TGTGCCAGCAGTTTTTTCAGGGGGAACGGGGAGCTGTTTTTT,CASSFFRGNGELFF
TRBD2,many,TRBJ2-2,TRBV4-1,TGCGCCAGCAGCCAAGCACTAGCGACCGGGGAGCTGTTTTTT,CASSQALATGELFF
NA,few,TRBJ2-3,TRBV5-6,TGTGCCAGCACCCTCCGGAGCGGTCACACAGATACGCAGTATTTT,CASTLRSGHTDTQYF
TRBD2,many,TRBJ2-3,TRBV20-1,TGCAGTGCAGCACTAGCGGGGGGCCCAAATACGCAGTATTTT,CSAALAGGPNTQYF
NA,NA,TRBJ2-1,TRBV29-1,TGCAGCGTGGGATCAAGACTAGTTAATGAGCAGTTCTTC,CSVGSRLVNEQFF
NA,many,TRBJ1-4,TRBV5-1,TGCGCCAGCAGCCCGACCCCCCGGGAGGGACTTGGAAAACTGTTTTTT,CASSPTPREGLGKLFF
NA,NA,TRBJ1-1,TRBV18,TGTGCCAGCTCACCTGAGAGGGTCCTGAACACTGAAGCTTTCTTT,CASSPERVLNTEAFF
NA,few,TRBJ2-7,TRBV25-1,TGTGCCAGCAGTGAATACCTAGGGGGCGAGCAGTACTTC,CASSEYLGGEQYF
NA,few,TRBJ1-5,TRBV10-2,TGCGCCAGCAGTGAGTCGAGAGGGAGGGTAGCTCAGCCCCAGCATTTT,CASSESRGRVAQPQHF
TRBD1,few,TRBJ1-2,TRBV5-1,TGCGCCAGCAGCAGCGGACCCTACAGGGGAGAAGGCTACACCTTC,CASSSGPYRGEGYTF
NA,many,TRBJ2-5,TRBV20-1,TGCAGTGCTAGAGATGGGGTCCCTGGAGCCCAGTACTTC,CSARDGVPGAQYF
TRBD2,NA,TRBJ2-1,TRBV5-1,TGCGCCAGCAGCCTGGGTGCGGCGGGAGGGATCTACAATGAGCAGTTCTTC,CASSLGAAGGIYNEQFF
TRBD1,NA,TRBJ1-1,TRBV11-2,TGTGCCAGCAGCTTAGAGGGGGACAGGGCGGACACTGAAGCTTTCTTT,CASSLEGDRADTEAFF
NA,many,TRBJ2-4,TRBV23-1,TGCGCCAGCAGTCACGACATATGTACCAAAAACATTCAGTACTTC,CASSHDICTKNIQYF
NA,NA,TRBJ2-1,TRBV12-3/TRBV12-4,TGTGCCAGCAGTTCCCGGGACGCGCACAATGAGCAGTTCTTC,CASSSRDAHNEQFF